The next 30 T cell receptor beta chains were all read from a single sample in a study of type 1 and type 2 diabetes patients. Genomic DNA was the PCR template. Amplification of the beta chain CDR3 used 30 forward and 13 reverse multiplex primers. TCRdb recomputed calls from the multiplex PCR reads with MiXCR, one row per CDR3 protein. Of under 300,000 distinct CDR3 sequences listed, around 47% were seen once; the top ten hold roughly an eighth. The sequenced material came from peripheral blood mononuclear cells (PBMCs). Receptor source: a man between 18 and 29 years old with type 2 diabetes.

This clonotype was counted a few times. The chain uses TRBV20-1 and TRBJ2-1; perhaps TRBD2 as D (5 bases). V shed 5 bases and J shed 7 bases, with 15 bases lying between them. CDR3 length equals 13 residues. Per germline, CDR1 DFQATT and CDR2 SNEGSKA (reference sequence). The CDR3 region is CSAGPSLGNEQFF. For the CDR3, the DNA is TGCAGTGCTGGGCCCTCACTAGGGAATGAGCAGTTCTTC.

This chain links TRBV10-3 with TRBJ1-2; D is undetermined. CDR3 length equals 14 residues. Germline V gives CDR1 ENHRY, CDR2 SYGVKD. V was cut by 5 bases and J by 8 bases, with 18 bases left in between. CDR3 in amino acids: CAISNPPSEYGYTF. As DNA, the CDR3 is TGTGCCATCAGTAATCCCCCTTCGGAGTACGGCTACACCTTC.

Points on this clonotype: This clone may be a read error of a much larger clone one base away. The V and J genes are TRBV19 and TRBJ2-7, with 8 nucleotides matching TRBD2. J gave up 6 bases and V 6 bases, and 13 bases lay outside the gene matches. Germline CDR1 and CDR2: LNHDA and SQIVND (reference sequence). The CDR3 covers 15 residues. CDR3 protein: CASREAVAGQSEQYF. The DNA of the CDR3 is TGTGCCAGTAGGGAGGCAGTAGCGGGGCAGAGCGAGCAGTACTTC.

The chain employs TRBV20-1 and TRBJ1-2, with unresolved D. The CDR3 totals 12 residues. V gave up 0 bases and J gave up 6 bases, with 8 bases separating them. CDR1 is DFQATT and CDR2 is SNEGSKA in the germline V gene (reference sequence). The CDR3 bases are TGCAGTGCTAGAGATCGAGTTAATGGCTACACCTTC. Encoded protein: CSARDRVNGYTF.

In its sample, this clonotype was seen a few times. The chain employs TRBV20-1 and TRBJ1-2, with D hard to call. The V end lost 1 base, the J end lost 6 bases, and 15 bases lay between the germline ends. The CDR3 is 14 residues long. Germline V gene sequence: CDR1 DFQATT, CDR2 SNEGSKA (reference sequence). Here the CDR3 reads CSARVSVNQDGYTF. Written as DNA, the CDR3 is TGCAGTGCTAGAGTGTCAGTCAACCAAGATGGCTACACCTTC.

This clonotype was seen many times. The chain recombines TRBV7-8 with TRBJ2-3, with no clear D. Per germline, CDR1 SGHVS and CDR2 FQNEAQ. The length of the CDR3 is 16 residues. V shed 2 bases and J shed 0 bases, with 12 bases lying between them. CDR3 loop: CASSLRPGPSTDTQYF. The CDR3 bases are TGTGCCAGCAGCTTACGTCCAGGCCCTAGCACAGATACGCAGTATTTT.

This clonotype was counted a few times. The chain couples TRBV19 to TRBJ1-4, with D unresolved. The CDR3 spans 14 residues. Trimming shortened V by 1 base and J by 5 bases, and 8 bases separated the two germline ends. The germline V gene has CDR1 LNHDA and CDR2 SQIVND (reference sequence). The CDR3 DNA reads as TGTGCCAGTAGTATAGGGGCCAGAAATGAAAAACTGTTTTTT. Translating it yields CASSIGARNEKLFF.

The J gene is TRBJ2-1, the V gene TRBV2, with D hard to call. Gene TRBJ2-4 matches the end of the DNA better, so the J call may be wrong. The CDR3 has 14 residues. CDR1 is SNHLY and CDR2 is FYNNEI in the germline V gene. DNA of the CDR3: TGTGCCAGCAGTGGTCAAGGGATTGGAAACATTCAGTACTTC. Protein product: CASSGQGIGNIQYF.

This clonotype has just a few counts. The chain links TRBV12-3 or TRBV12-4 to TRBJ2-7, with D possibly being TRBD1 (6 bases). The CDR3 extends over 15 amino acids. The germline V and J ends were trimmed by 6 bases and 5 bases, with 20 bases remaining between them. CDR3 nucleotides: TGTGCCAGCAGCCCCTGGGCAGGGGTCTCGGACGAGCAGTACTTC. Translating it yields CASSPWAGVSDEQYF.

This clonotype has a single count. In nucleotides, the CDR3 is TGTGCCAGCAGCTCCTACCGGGACCCAACCTACGAGCAGTACTTC. Translating gives CASSSYRDPTYEQYF. The V and J genes are TRBV7-9 and TRBJ2-7; D might be TRBD1 or TRBD2, each matching 5 bases. The length of the CDR3 is 15 residues. The germline gives CDR1 SEHNR, CDR2 FQNEAQ (reference sequence). The V and J ends lost 4 bases and 2 bases respectively, with 15 bases between them. The full variable domain, rest sourced from reference TRBV7-9 and TRBJ2-7, is DTGVSQNPRHKITKRGQNVTFRCDPISEHNRLYWYRQTLGQGPEFLTYFQNEAQLEKSRLLSDRFSAERPKGSFSTLEIQRTEQGDSAMYLCASSSYRDPTYEQYFGPGTRLTVT.

V usage is TRBV2 and J usage is TRBJ1-4; D may be TRBD1 (5 bases). The V gene's germline CDR1 is SNHLY and CDR2 FYNNEI. The ends were cut back, 2 bases at V and 15 bases at J, with 25 bases in the middle. The CDR3 has 16 amino acids. The CDR3, as DNA: TGTGCCAGCAGTGAAATAAGGACAACGCTCACGGGTCGGGTGTTTTTT. Translation: CASSEIRTTLTGRVFF.

The CDR3 spells CASSITSGRQYNEQFF. CDR3 nucleotide sequence: TGTGCCAGTAGTATAACTAGCGGGAGGCAATACAATGAGCAGTTCTTC. J is TRBJ2-1 and V is TRBV19; 12 nucleotides align to TRBD2. This CDR3 has 16 amino acids. Germline values: CDR1 LNHDA, CDR2 SQIVND (reference sequence). Trimming at V came to 2 bases and at J to 4 bases, leaving 3 bases not matched to a gene.

Here the CDR3 DNA reads TGTGCCACCAGCAGAGATGTAGGCGGAAAGGCAACTAATGAAAAACTGTTTTTT. Translated: CATSRDVGGKATNEKLFF. The rearrangement joins TRBV15 to TRBJ1-4, with unresolved D. CDR1 is LNHNV and CDR2 is YYDKDF in the germline V gene (reference sequence). The CDR3 loop spans 18 amino acids. Trimming left V 0 bases short and J 0 bases short, with 14 bases between.

This clonotype was picked up many times. The chain is built from TRBV2 and TRBJ2-2; D remains ambiguous. V shed 5 bases and J shed 0 bases, with 10 bases lying between them. Germline lookup yields CDR1 SNHLY and CDR2 FYNNEI. The CDR3 is 15 residues long. The CDR3 region is CASSYLVSNTGELFF. The CDR3 nucleotides read TGTGCCAGCAGTTACTTAGTGTCGAACACCGGGGAGCTGTTTTTT. Full variable domain (rest looked up from reference TRBV2 and TRBJ2-2): EPEVTQTPSHQVTQMGQEVILRCVPISNHLYFYWYRQILGQKVEFLVSFYNNEISEKSEIFDDQFSVERPDGSNFTLKIRSTKLEDSAMYFCASSYLVSNTGELFFGEGSRLTVL.

There are a few counts of this clonotype. The chain couples TRBV20-1 to TRBJ1-1, with no clear D. Germline assignment: CDR1 DFQATT and CDR2 SNEGSKA (reference sequence). This CDR3 has 11 residues. CDR3 bases: TGCACCGGTTACAGGAACACTGAAGCTTTCTTT. Translating gives CTGYRNTEAFF.

The chain employs TRBV27 and TRBJ1-4; D is uncertain. Between the trimmed V and J ends, which lost 5 bases and 2 bases, there was a span of 12 bases. The V gene's germline CDR1 is MNHEY and CDR2 SMNVEV (reference sequence). This CDR3 contains 15 residues. CDR3 protein: CASSPGTGTNEKLFF. The CDR3 nucleotides read TGTGCCAGCAGTCCGGGAACGGGTACTAATGAAAAACTGTTTTTT.

With respect to this clonotype: A single base separates this from a much larger clone, so it may be a read error. V is TRBV30 and J is TRBJ2-7; TRBD2 is a possible D gene (5 bases). V lost 2 bases and J 8 bases, leaving 16 bases between the germline ends. This CDR3 spans 13 amino acids. CDR1 and CDR2 from the germline V gene are GTSNPN and SVGIG (reference sequence). The CDR3 sequence is CAWSRRTLGKQYF. The CDR3 coding sequence is TGTGCCTGGAGTCGGCGGACCCTCGGGAAGCAGTACTTC.

The rearrangement joins TRBV12-3 or TRBV12-4 to TRBJ1-1; a possible D gene is TRBD1 (5 bases). This CDR3 region has 16 residues. The ends were cut back, 2 bases at V and 6 bases at J, with 19 bases in the middle. The CDR3 sequence: CASSLRFRGGDSEAFF. The CDR3, as DNA: TGTGCCAGCAGTTTAAGGTTTAGGGGAGGCGATTCTGAAGCTTTCTTT.

In this sample, this clonotype turned up a few times. V is TRBV12-5 and J is TRBJ2-7; 7 bases align to TRBD2. The CDR3 contains 12 residues. V lost 6 bases, J lost 7 bases, and 6 bases stayed unmatched. Germline CDR1 reads LGHNT; CDR2 reads FRNRAP. The CDR3, as DNA: TGTGCTAGTGGCCATGAAGCGGGGGAGCAGTACTTC. Protein: CASGHEAGEQYF.

The chain carries TRBV29-1 and TRBJ2-7, with 8 bases identical to TRBD1. Trimming cost V 4 bases and J 2 bases; bases outside gene matches: 10. Germline V gene sequence: CDR1 SQVTM, CDR2 ANQGSEA. The CDR3 has 15 amino acids. CDR3 sequence: CSVVGTGYQPYEQYF. CDR3 DNA sequence: TGCAGCGTTGTGGGGACAGGCTACCAGCCCTACGAGCAGTACTTC.

This clonotype was seen more than once but under ten times. The V and J genes are TRBV7-8 and TRBJ2-6; a weak D match, TRBD2 (5 bases). The germline V and J ends were trimmed by 4 bases and 4 bases, with 14 bases remaining between them. Germline CDR1 and CDR2: SGHVS and FQNEAQ. This CDR3 has 16 residues. As DNA, the CDR3 is TGTGCCAGCAGCTCAGCCGGGGTCTGGGGGGCCAACGTCCTGACTTTC. The encoded protein is CASSSAGVWGANVLTF.

This clonotype was picked up a small number of times. This chain joins TRBV19 and TRBJ1-4; unclear D gene. This CDR3 comprises 15 residues. Trimming left V 5 bases short and J 2 bases short, with 12 bases between. Germline values: CDR1 LNHDA, CDR2 SQIVND (reference sequence). CDR3 loop: CASSLPSRTNEKLFF. The CDR3 bases are TGTGCCAGTAGTCTACCTAGTAGGACTAATGAAAAACTGTTTTTT.

Concerning this clonotype: A read error is possible here, since a much larger clone lies one base away. This chain connects TRBV25-1 to TRBJ2-7; possible D gene TRBD1, 6 bases. This CDR3 contains 12 residues. Germline assignment: CDR1 MGHDK and CDR2 SYGVNS. Trimming pared 4 bases from V and 5 bases from J, leaving 9 bases between. The CDR3 bases are TGTGCCAGCAGTGGGACAGTCAACGAGCAGTACTTC. Encoded protein: CASSGTVNEQYF.

This clonotype was seen just once. V usage is TRBV7-2 and J usage is TRBJ2-3, with 9 nucleotides matching TRBD2. V shed 3 bases and J 0 bases; nucleotides not matched to a gene: 10. This CDR3 region has 18 residues. Looked up from germline, CDR1 is SGHTA and CDR2 is FQGNSA. The CDR3 reads CASSFRGGRADSTDTQYF. In DNA, the CDR3 is TGTGCCAGCAGCTTCCGGGGCGGGAGGGCCGATAGCACAGATACGCAGTATTTT.

The chain recombines TRBV28 with TRBJ2-1, with 8 bases matching TRBD1. Trimming cost V 4 bases and J 6 bases; bases outside gene matches: 11. The CDR3 is 16 residues long. Germline-derived CDR1 and CDR2 are MDHEN and SYDVKM. The CDR3 bases are TGTGCCAGCAGTTCTCCATGGACAGGGACCGGCAATGAGCAGTTCTTC. It yields the protein CASSSPWTGTGNEQFF.

This clonotype has only a few counts. The V call is TRBV4-1, the J call TRBJ2-2; 10 positions agree with TRBD1. The CDR3 is 15 amino acids. Germline V gene data show CDR1 as MGHRA and CDR2 as YSYEKL. V was clipped by 5 bases and J by 5 bases; unmatched bases: 5. The CDR3 coding sequence is TGCGCCAGCAGCGAACGACAGGGGGCGACCGGGGAGCTGTTTTTT. Its protein is CASSERQGATGELFF.

This clonotype was counted at least ten times. The J gene is TRBJ1-1, the V gene TRBV7-2; D remains ambiguous. CDR1 is SGHTA and CDR2 is FQGNSA in the germline V gene. Trimming removed 5 bases from V and 2 bases from J, with 6 bases in between. The CDR3 is made up of 12 amino acids. Here the CDR3 reads CASSQPNTEAFF. The CDR3 nucleotides are TGTGCCAGCAGCCAACCCAACACTGAAGCTTTCTTT.

The V gene is TRBV2, the J gene TRBJ2-7, with D unclear. This CDR3 is built from 14 residues. Looked up from germline, CDR1 is SNHLY and CDR2 is FYNNEI. V was pared by 6 bases and J by 3 bases, with 15 bases between. In DNA, the CDR3 is TGTGCCAGCAGCCATGCCCCACGGGTCTACGAGCAGTACTTC. The encoded protein is CASSHAPRVYEQYF.

Regarding this clonotype: The junction and the germline gene differ at one end; a read error may be behind it. This chain links TRBV7-2 with TRBJ2-3; possible D gene TRBD2, 5 bases. This CDR3 is 15 amino acids long. In germline, CDR1 is SGHTA, CDR2 FQGNSA. The CDR3 DNA sequence: TGTGCCAGCAGTTTAGCATCACGGGACACAGATACGCAGTATTTT. Its translation is CASSLASRDTDTQYF.

This clonotype was observed at least ten times. V and J are TRBV19 and TRBJ2-7; D not certain. Per the germline V gene, CDR1 is LNHDA and CDR2 is SQIVND (reference sequence). V lost 5 bases, J lost 2 bases, and 10 bases lay in between. The CDR3 length is 13 residues. The CDR3, as DNA: TGTGCCAGTAGTCTATCAGGCCCCTACGAGCAGTACTTC. It specifies CASSLSGPYEQYF.